Listed below are T cell receptor beta chains from one sample, sequenced in a study of identical twins. One entry per CDR3 protein results from TCRdb running MiXCR on the 5' RACE reads. Of 250,000 or so distinct CDR3 sequences in the sample, around 8% were seen once. This same sample was also part of a study on yellow fever vaccine responses in identical twins.

Sequencing was performed on CD8+ T cells sorted from blood. These receptors were obtained from a woman aged 18-30 years in good health. CDR3s include the opening cysteine and the closing phenylalanine or tryptophan. The D gene is left open where the match is weak. A clone size is listed for some rows: how often the clone was seen (once, few, many), or a class if it is expanded.

>TRBV20-1|.|TRBJ2-7|TRBD1|17
TGCAGTGCTAGAGCCGAGACAGGGGCCCACTTCTCCTACGAGCAGTACTTC
CSARAETGAHFSYEQYF
>TRBV12-3/TRBV12-4|few|TRBJ2-1|TRBD2|18
TGTGCCTGCAGTTTAGCGGGGACTTCTGACCCATCTAGGGATGAGCAGTTCTTC
CACSLAGTSDPSRDEQFF
>TRBV6-1|.|TRBJ2-7|.|13
TGTGCCAGCAGTCTTTACATGTCCTACGAGCAGTACTTC
CASSLYMSYEQYF
>TRBV5-4|.|TRBJ2-2|.|15
TGTGCCAGCAGCTTCGGGGTTGTGAACACCGGGGAGCTGTTTTTT
CASSFGVVNTGELFF
>TRBV23-1|.|TRBJ2-1|.|15
TGCGCCAGCAGTCTCGAAGACCTTAGGGAAGATGAGCAGTTCTTC
CASSLEDLREDEQFF
>TRBV2|.|TRBJ2-5|.|15
TGTGCCAGCAGTGAGTACAGGGCGTTAGGAGAGACCCAGTACTTC
CASSEYRALGETQYF
>TRBV29-1|few|TRBJ2-5|TRBD2|16
TGCAGCGTTGAAGATTTGCCCACGGGGGGGGGAGAGACCCAGTACTTC
CSVEDLPTGGGETQYF
>TRBV12-3/TRBV12-4|.|TRBJ2-7|.|17
TGTGCCAGCAGTGGAATGAATGGGGGCCAGTACTCCTACGAGCAGTACTTC
CASSGMNGGQYSYEQYF
>TRBV7-8|.|TRBJ2-5|TRBD1|14
TGTGCCAGCGGACGCAGGGGGCTAGCAGAGACCCAGTACTTC
CASGRRGLAETQYF
>TRBV28|.|TRBJ2-3|TRBD2|16
TGTGCCAGCAGTTTTCTCACTAGCGGGGGGGCGAATACGCAGTATTTT
CASSFLTSGGANTQYF
>TRBV7-3|few|TRBJ1-2|TRBD1|15
TGTGCCAGCAGCTTAGATGGGACAGGGGGCTATGGCTACACCTTC
CASSLDGTGGYGYTF
>TRBV5-1|few|TRBJ2-2|.|16
TGCGTCAGCAGCTTGGCCGAGTCAACGAACACCGGGGAGCTGTTTTTT
CVSSLAESTNTGELFF
>TRBV27|many|TRBJ2-3|.|16
TGTGCCACGAGGGACAGTTGGGGGGAATTCACAGATACGCAGTATTTT
CATRDSWGEFTDTQYF
>TRBV28|.|TRBJ2-3|TRBD2|20
TGTGCCAGCAGTTGGGGACTAGCGGGAGAAGGTGGCCGGTTGTCAGATACGCAGTATTTT
CASSWGLAGEGGRLSDTQYF
>TRBV4-3|.|TRBJ2-5|TRBD2|15
TGCGCCAGCAGCCAAGATCGCCGGGGGGATGAGACCCAGTACTTC
CASSQDRRGDETQYF
>TRBV6-5|.|TRBJ2-6|.|15
TGTGCCAGCAGTTACGGGGGTGGTGGGGCCAACGTCCTGACTTTC
CASSYGGGGANVLTF
>TRBV4-1|.|TRBJ2-7|TRBD1|16
TGCGCCAGCAGAACGGAACAGGGGGCCCCTTCCTACGAGCAGTACTTC
CASRTEQGAPSYEQYF
>TRBV12-3/TRBV12-4|few|TRBJ1-1|.|15
TGTGCCAGCAGTTTAGAGGGTGGGGCAAACACTGAAGCTTTCTTT
CASSLEGGANTEAFF
>TRBV5-5|.|TRBJ1-6|TRBD1|16
TGTGCCAGCAGCTTGTCCTTGGACAGGGTTAATTCACCCCTCCACTTT
CASSLSLDRVNSPLHF
>TRBV5-6|many|TRBJ1-1|.|14
TGTGCCAGCAGCTTGGGGAGCATGAACACTGAAGCTTTCTTT
CASSLGSMNTEAFF
>TRBV4-1|.|TRBJ2-2|TRBD2|14
TGCGCCAGCAGCTCACGGGGGGGAGATGGAGAGCTGTTTTTT
CASSSRGGDGELFF
>TRBV15|few|TRBJ2-5|.|14
TGTGCCACCAGCAGCCGGGACGATCAAGAGACCCAGTACTTC
CATSSRDDQETQYF
>TRBV12-3/TRBV12-4|many|TRBJ2-3|TRBD2|17
TGTGCCAGCAGTTCGGGACTAGCGGGAGTTGAGTCAGATACGCAGTATTTT
CASSSGLAGVESDTQYF
>TRBV15|many|TRBJ2-4|TRBD2|14
TGTGCCACCAGCAGAGAGCTAGCGGGGGATTCCCAGTACTTC
CATSRELAGDSQYF
>TRBV6-1|few|TRBJ2-2|TRBD1|14
TGTGCCAGCAGTCCCCGGGACAGCCACGGGGAGCTGTTTTTT
CASSPRDSHGELFF
>TRBV7-9|few|TRBJ2-5|.|13
TGTGCCAGCAGCCCCCGGAGGGGCGAGACCCAGTACTTC
CASSPRRGETQYF
>TRBV5-1|.|TRBJ1-6|TRBD1|17
TGCGCCAGCAGCCCTGACAGGGTAAAACCCACAAATTCACCCCTCCACTTT
CASSPDRVKPTNSPLHF
>TRBV20-1|few|TRBJ2-5|TRBD2|14
TGCAGTGCATCCGGGAGGGAGAGGATTGAGACCCAGTACTTC
CSASGRERIETQYF
>TRBV4-3|.|TRBJ2-7|.|16
TGCGCCAGCAGCCAAGATCGCCTACCCCGCTCCTACGAGCAGTACTTC
CASSQDRLPRSYEQYF
>TRBV6-4|many|TRBJ2-1|.|13
TGTGCCAGCAGTGACTCGGAGCCTAATGAGCAGTTCTTC
CASSDSEPNEQFF
>TRBV6-1|many|TRBJ2-7|.|12
TGTGCCAGCAGTGAAGGGTATCAGGAGCAGTACTTC
CASSEGYQEQYF
>TRBV20-1|few|TRBJ2-1|TRBD2|15
TGCAGTGCTAGAGATCTAAGGACTAGCGATTATGAGCAGTTCTTC
CSARDLRTSDYEQFF
>TRBV3-1|.|TRBJ2-3|TRBD2|18
TGTGCCAGCAGCCAAGTGATCCTAGCGGGAAGTCCCTCGGATACGCAGTATTTT
CASSQVILAGSPSDTQYF
>TRBV28|many|TRBJ2-1|TRBD1|17
TGTGCCAGCAGTTTCCTCGGACAGGGGGCTTCTGACAATGAGCAGTTCTTC
CASSFLGQGASDNEQFF
>TRBV10-2|many|TRBJ2-7|.|11
TGCGCCAGCAGTGAGGGGTACGAGCAGTACTTC
CASSEGYEQYF